The 28 T cell receptor beta chains below come from one sample, sequenced in a study of blood T cell repertoires in COVID-19 (TCRdb year 2020). The method behind the library was the immunoSEQ multiplex PCR assay. In TCRdb, the immuneACCESS table is reduced to in-frame sequences with V and J assigned. These tables do not hold every clone; where another copy was compared, an unresolved V gene accounts for under half, and the others remain unexplained. In this sample the table shows about 180,000 clones, 85% to 90% of which occur a single time. Together, the top ten hold approximately 12% of the sample. The sequenced sample consisted of peripheral blood. Source of these receptors: a woman aged 70-85 years with COVID-19, enrolled during active disease.

V gene TRBV28 combines with J gene TRBJ1-6; 10 nucleotides match TRBD1. The CDR3 has 15 amino acids. Looked up from germline, CDR1 is MDHEN and CDR2 is SYDVKM. V shed 4 bases and J 9 bases; nucleotides not matched to a gene: 6. CDR3 DNA sequence: TGTGCCAGCAGTTCCGGGACAGGGGTGGGTTCACCCCTCCACTTT. Translating it yields CASSSGTGVGSPLHF.

The chain combines TRBV29-1 with TRBJ2-1, with 7 bases aligning to TRBD2. Losses at the gene ends were 6 bases for V and 7 bases for J; bases not matched to a gene: 9. CDR1 and CDR2 from the germline V gene are SQVTM and ANQGSEA. This CDR3 has 13 amino acids. The CDR3 DNA reads TGCAGCGTACTAGACCAGGGAGGGAATGAGCAGTTCTTC. Translated, it gives CSVLDQGGNEQFF.

The gene calls are TRBV20-1 and TRBJ1-1; no firm D call. There are 13 residues in the CDR3. The germline V gene has CDR1 DFQATT and CDR2 SNEGSKA (reference sequence). V shed 3 bases and J shed 1 base, with 9 bases lying between them. As DNA, the CDR3 is TGCAGTGCTAGTGTCAGAGGGAACACTGAAGCTTTCTTT. This sequence encodes CSASVRGNTEAFF.

On this clone: This CDR3 is also generated by other DNA sequences in the sample. This chain connects TRBV27 to TRBJ1-2; possibly TRBD1 for D (5 bases). The CDR3 sequence is 12 residues long. Germline V gene sequence: CDR1 MNHEY, CDR2 SMNVEV (reference sequence). The ends were cut back, 2 bases at V and 6 bases at J, with 7 bases in the middle. CDR3 amino acids: CASSLGGDGYTF. CDR3 nucleotides: TGTGCCAGCAGTTTAGGAGGGGATGGCTACACCTTC.

The chain combines TRBV27 with TRBJ2-6, with TRBD1 as a possible D gene (6 bases). The CDR3 loop spans 17 amino acids. Trimming took 6 bases from V and 1 from J, leaving 16 bases between them. The germline CDR1 and CDR2 sequences are MNHEY and SMNVEV (reference sequence). CDR3 nucleotides: TGTGCCAGCAGAGCGACGAATAGGGGGTCTGGGGCCAACGTCCTGACTTTC. It yields the protein CASRATNRGSGANVLTF.

The chain combines TRBV7-9 with TRBJ1-4; D might be TRBD1 (5 bases). The CDR3 runs 17 residues. CDR1 and CDR2 (germline): SEHNR, FQNEAQ (reference sequence). Trimming took off 5 bases at V and 0 bases at J, with 16 bases between the two ends. In nucleotides, the CDR3 is TGTGCCAGCAGCATCGGCGCGGACACCTCAACTAATGAAAAACTGTTTTTT. Translated: CASSIGADTSTNEKLFF.

The chain combines TRBV7-2 with TRBJ1-4; D gene ambiguous. CDR1 SGHTA and CDR2 FQGNSA come from the germline V gene. The CDR3 loop spans 14 amino acids. Trimming removed 5 bases from V and 7 bases from J, with 14 bases in between. The CDR3 bases are TGTGCCAGCAGCCATGACTTTGTAGGTGAAAAACTGTTTTTT. Protein sequence: CASSHDFVGEKLFF.

This clone was detected once. The chain carries TRBV5-1 and TRBJ1-1; 7 bases fit TRBD1. V was clipped by 0 bases and J by 1 base; unmatched bases: 6. CDR3 length equals 16 residues. Looked up from germline, CDR1 is SGHRS and CDR2 is YFSETQ. CDR3 nucleotide sequence: TGCGCCAGCAGCTTGGGTTTAAGGGGGCAGAACACTGAAGCTTTCTTT. Amino acid sequence: CASSLGLRGQNTEAFF.

The rearrangement joins TRBV6-6 to TRBJ2-1; 7 bases match TRBD1. The CDR3 is 12 amino acids. V lost 4 bases, J lost 7 bases, and 1 base stayed unmatched. Germline assignment: CDR1 MNHNY and CDR2 SVGAGI (reference sequence). This CDR3 is CASSLQGNEQFF. The CDR3 nucleotides read TGTGCCAGCAGTTTACAGGGGAATGAGCAGTTCTTC.

The chain links TRBV5-1 to TRBJ1-1; 7 bases map to TRBD1. V shed 4 bases, J shed 6 bases, and the junction held 6 bases outside the gene matches. CDR1 and CDR2 from the germline V gene are SGHRS and YFSETQ. The CDR3 totals 13 residues. The CDR3 DNA reads as TGCGCCAGCAGCACCGGGACAGCCCCTGAAGCTTTCTTT. This codes for CASSTGTAPEAFF.

This clone has a single count. The chain links TRBV18 to TRBJ2-5; TRBD2 might be the D (6 bases). The germline V gene has CDR1 KGHSH and CDR2 LQKENI. Trimming pared 0 bases from V and 5 bases from J, leaving 13 bases between. CDR3 length: 15 residues. The CDR3 is CASSPPSGVRETQYF. CDR3 bases: TGTGCCAGCTCACCACCATCGGGAGTGCGGGAGACCCAGTACTTC.

The chain joins TRBV21-1 to TRBJ2-1; the table's D call of TRBD2 was not tested on the DNA. TRBV21-1 has pseudogene status. The CDR3 covers 16 residues. CDR3 DNA sequence: TGTGCCAGCAGCACCACCAGCAGGAGAGGGTCGTATGAGCAGTTCTTC. Protein product: CASSTTSRRGSYEQFF.

The V call is TRBV24-1, the J call TRBJ1-5, with TRBD1 matching over 10 bases. From germline, CDR1 is KGHDR and CDR2 SFDVKD. The J segment lost 7 bases and the V segment lost 2 bases, leaving 7 bases of the junction unmatched. The CDR3 runs 16 residues. CDR3 sequence: CATSDSGTGAKQPQHF. Here the CDR3 DNA reads TGTGCCACCAGTGATTCCGGGACAGGGGCCAAGCAGCCCCAGCATTTT.

As for this clone: This sample includes further DNA sequences coding for the same CDR3. CDR3: CASSYGLAGAEQYF. CDR3 sequence (DNA): TGTGCCAGCAGTTACGGACTAGCGGGAGCAGAGCAGTACTTC. The V and J genes are TRBV6-2 or TRBV6-3 and TRBJ2-7; 13 bases map to TRBD2. CDR1 and CDR2 (germline): MNHEY, SVGEGT. The CDR3 is 14 residues long. With 2 bases clipped from V and 7 bases from J, the junction kept 2 bases outside the gene matches.

V usage is TRBV5-4 and J usage is TRBJ1-4, with 7 positions matching TRBD1. The V and J ends lost 4 bases and 5 bases, in that order; junction bases with no gene match: 11. CDR1 is SGHNT, CDR2 YYREEE, per germline (reference sequence). This CDR3 has 16 residues. This chain's CDR3 is CASSPTMQGGNEKLFF. CDR3 in DNA: TGTGCCAGCAGCCCTACTATGCAGGGGGGAAATGAAAAACTGTTTTTT.

This chain links TRBV11-2 with TRBJ2-1, with TRBD2 identical over 8 bases. The CDR3 runs 16 residues. Germline V gives CDR1 SGHAT, CDR2 FQNNGV. J lost 6 bases, V lost 0 bases, and 7 bases had no gene match. The CDR3 DNA sequence: TGTGCCAGCAGCTTAGATTTGGGACTAGTCACCAATGAGCAGTTCTTC. It encodes CASSLDLGLVTNEQFF.

The chain is built from TRBV11-2 and TRBJ2-1; TRBD2 matches at 12 bases. The junction had 8 bases not matched to a gene; V was cut back by 7 bases and J by 7 bases. The germline V gene encodes CDR1 SGHAT and CDR2 FQNNGV. This CDR3 region has 15 residues. CDR3 bases: TGTGCCAGCACCACGTCGACTAGCGGGAGTAATGAGCAGTTCTTC. It codes for CASTTSTSGSNEQFF.

The chain joins TRBV9 to TRBJ1-1; TRBD1 aligns across 8 bases. CDR1 is SGDLS, CDR2 YYNGEE, per germline. Losses at the gene ends were 0 bases for V and 3 bases for J; bases not matched to a gene: 10. The length of the CDR3 is 17 residues. Here the CDR3 DNA reads TGTGCCAGCAGCGTAGCGGCAGGGGGCGCGGGGGACACTGAAGCTTTCTTT. Protein sequence: CASSVAAGGAGDTEAFF.

The V and J genes are TRBV5-1 and TRBJ2-7, with D possibly TRBD1 on 6 matching bases. The germline V gene has CDR1 SGHRS and CDR2 YFSETQ. Trimming stripped 0 bases from V and 3 bases from J, with 10 bases between. CDR3 length: 14 residues. CDR3 in DNA: TGCGCCAGCAGCTTGGTCGGGACAAACTACGAGCAGTACTTC. Encoded protein: CASSLVGTNYEQYF.

The chain is built from TRBV7-9 and TRBJ2-7; 10 bases align to TRBD1. CDR1 is SEHNR and CDR2 is FQNEAQ in the germline V gene (reference sequence). The V and J ends lost 1 base and 6 bases, in that order; junction bases with no gene match: 12. There are 17 residues in the CDR3. Written as DNA, the CDR3 is TGTGCCAGCAGCTTAGTGTGGCAGGGACAGGGGCCCGGCGAGCAGTACTTC. Translating gives CASSLVWQGQGPGEQYF.

The CDR3 DNA is TGTGCCAGCAGCCAAGAGTGGCAGGGGCGGACCCAGTACTTC. Translated, it gives CASSQEWQGRTQYF. The chain has TRBV3-1 (or the pseudogene TRBV3-2) and TRBJ2-5; D is possibly TRBD1 (6 bases). The CDR3 has 14 amino acids. Trimming pared 0 bases from V and 7 bases from J, leaving 12 bases between. Germline loops: CDR1 LGHDT, CDR2 YNNKEL (reference sequence).

V and J are TRBV29-1 and TRBJ2-1; possibly TRBD1 for D (6 bases). The CDR3 length is 13 residues. Germline loops: CDR1 SQVTM, CDR2 ANQGSEA. Between the trimmed V and J ends, which lost 6 bases and 5 bases, there was a span of 14 bases. CDR3 DNA: TGCAGCGTCCGTGGCAGGGGAGACAATGAGCAGTTCTTC. Its protein product is CSVRGRGDNEQFF.

Comment on this clone: At one boundary the junction diverges from the germline segment, which might be a read error. The genes are TRBV7-8 and TRBJ2-1; TRBD2 matches at 7 bases. This CDR3 comprises 13 residues. Per germline, CDR1 SGHVS and CDR2 FQNEAQ. Here the CDR3 reads CASSLAGGYEKFF. The CDR3 DNA reads TGTGCCAGCAGCTTAGCGGGAGGGTATGAGAAGTTCTTC.

In nucleotides, the CDR3 is TGTGCCAGCAGCTTAGGATCGGGGACAGGGGGCGATGAGCAGTTCTTC. Translated: CASSLGSGTGGDEQFF. The chain carries TRBV11-2 and TRBJ2-1; 12 bases are a match to TRBD1. Germline CDR1 reads SGHAT; CDR2 reads FQNNGV. The J segment lost 8 bases and the V segment lost 1 base, leaving 6 bases of the junction unmatched. The CDR3 contains 16 residues.

V usage is TRBV5-6 and J usage is TRBJ2-1, with a weak D call TRBD1 (6 bases). Germline V CDR1 and CDR2: SGHDT, YYEEEE. This CDR3 contains 16 residues. V gave up 5 bases and J gave up 3 bases, with 18 bases separating them. DNA of the CDR3: TGTGCCAGCAGAGCTTGGATTCTACAGGGCTACAATGAGCAGTTCTTC. It is translated as CASRAWILQGYNEQFF.

The rearrangement uses TRBV13 and TRBJ2-2; 9 nucleotides agree with TRBD2. V lost 1 base and J lost 3; bases outside the gene matches: 6. The V gene's germline CDR1 is PRHDT and CDR2 FYEKMQ (reference sequence). CDR3 size: 17 residues. The chain's CDR3 is CASSLAASGIHTGELFF. CDR3 in DNA: TGTGCCAGCAGCTTAGCCGCTAGCGGGATTCACACCGGGGAGCTGTTTTTT.

The chain is built from TRBV11-2 and TRBJ2-5; 8 bases fit TRBD2. The junction had 4 bases not matched to a gene; V was cut back by 0 bases and J by 4 bases. This CDR3 comprises 15 residues. CDR1 and CDR2 (germline): SGHAT, FQNNGV. CDR3 protein: CASSLDGLAVETQYF. The CDR3 bases are TGTGCCAGCAGCTTAGATGGACTAGCCGTAGAGACCCAGTACTTC.

This chain joins TRBV9 and TRBJ2-7; perhaps TRBD2 as D (6 bases). This CDR3 has 16 residues. Germline V lookup: CDR1 SGDLS, CDR2 YYNGEE. Trimming stripped 0 bases from V and 2 bases from J, with 15 bases between. CDR3 sequence: CASSVGGSGSTYEQYF. DNA for the CDR3: TGTGCCAGCAGCGTAGGGGGTAGCGGATCAACCTACGAGCAGTACTTC.